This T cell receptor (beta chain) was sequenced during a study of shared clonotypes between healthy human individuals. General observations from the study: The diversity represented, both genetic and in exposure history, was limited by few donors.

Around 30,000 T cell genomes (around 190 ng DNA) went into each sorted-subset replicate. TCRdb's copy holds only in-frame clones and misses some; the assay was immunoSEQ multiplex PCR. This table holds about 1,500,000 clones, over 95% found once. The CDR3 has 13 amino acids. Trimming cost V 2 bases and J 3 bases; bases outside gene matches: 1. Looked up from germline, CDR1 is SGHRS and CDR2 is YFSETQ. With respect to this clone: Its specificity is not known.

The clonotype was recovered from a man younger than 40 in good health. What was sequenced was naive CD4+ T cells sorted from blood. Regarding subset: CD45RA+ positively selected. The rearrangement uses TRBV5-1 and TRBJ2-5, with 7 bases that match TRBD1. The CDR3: CASSFDREETQYF. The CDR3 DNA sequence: TGCGCCAGCAGCTTTGACAGGGAAGAGACCCAGTACTTC.